This TCR beta chain was retrieved from a study of identical twins. Study-level results: Cord blood's abundant beta clonotypes had fewer insertions, unlike memory repertoires.

TCRdb reanalysed the 5' RACE reads using MiXCR and keeps one entry per CDR3 protein. The sample shows hundreds of thousands of distinct CDR3 sequences, approximately 9% of them seen only once. This clonotype has only a few counts. Antigen unknown. Germline CDR1 and CDR2: SNHLY and FYNNEI. The CDR3 loop spans 17 amino acids. The V and J ends lost 10 bases and 4 bases respectively, with 23 bases between them. Input material: memory (CD45RO+) T cells sorted from blood. The chain combines TRBV2 with TRBJ2-6, with D tentatively TRBD1 (6 bases). This clonotype was sampled from a woman aged 18-29 years in good health. CDR3: CAIQGQTSRGGANVLTF. As DNA, the CDR3 is TGTGCCATACAGGGTCAGACGAGCCGGGGCGGGGCCAACGTCCTGACTTTC.